The 6 T cell receptor beta chains given below trace back to one sample, sequenced in a study of cytomegalovirus exposure and HLA in healthy donors. Vbeta (60) and Jbeta (13) primers were used in the PCR. The protocol was immunoSEQ multiplex PCR, while the TCRdb copy is restricted to in-frame clones and leaves out a portion. The sample holds over 50,000 clones, about four fifths seen once. Specimen: PBMCs. These receptors came from a man in his forties in good health and CMV-seronegative.

The chain is built from TRBV4-1 and TRBJ1-6; D unresolved. Germline V gene data show CDR1 as MGHRA and CDR2 as YSYEKL. Trimming took off 1 base at V and 10 bases at J, with 8 bases between the two ends. There are 13 residues in the CDR3. Written as DNA, the CDR3 is TGCGCCAGCAGCCAAGCCATCCCCTCACCCCTCCACTTT. Its translation: CASSQAIPSPLHF.

This rearrangement joins TRBV27 to TRBJ1-6, with 11 positions matching TRBD1. Germline V lookup: CDR1 MNHEY, CDR2 SMNVEV (reference sequence). This CDR3 has 19 amino acids. The junction had 17 bases not matched to a gene; V was cut back by 3 bases and J by 10 bases. This chain's CDR3 is CASSFAGQGGMTRRSPLHF. CDR3 coding DNA: TGTGCCAGCAGTTTTGCGGGACAGGGGGGAATGACTCGGAGATCACCCCTCCACTTT.

The rearrangement links TRBV5-1 to TRBJ1-6; weak D call: TRBD1 (6 bases). CDR1 is SGHRS, CDR2 YFSETQ, per germline. V was cut by 2 bases and J by 3 bases, with 12 bases left in between. The CDR3 length is 16 residues. CDR3 amino acids: CASSFAPGDYNSPLHF. Here the CDR3 DNA reads TGCGCCAGCAGCTTTGCACCAGGGGACTATAATTCACCCCTCCACTTT.

This clone was recorded a few times. The rearrangement uses TRBV6-5 and TRBJ2-7, with TRBD1 as a possible D gene (5 bases). Trimming removed 2 bases from V and 5 bases from J, with 16 bases in between. CDR1 is MNHEY and CDR2 is SVGAGI in the germline V gene. This CDR3 region has 15 residues. CDR3 DNA: TGTGCCAGCAGTTACGACCTGGGGCAGGTTAACGAGCAGTACTTC. Translation: CASSYDLGQVNEQYF.

This chain connects TRBV27 to TRBJ2-1; TRBD2 matches at 11 bases. With 7 bases clipped from V and 3 bases from J, the junction kept 17 bases outside the gene matches. The CDR3 spans 19 residues. Germline V gives CDR1 MNHEY, CDR2 SMNVEV (reference sequence). The CDR3 DNA reads as TGTGCCAGCACCCCTTTGTCCTTGACTAGCGGGACAGACTACAATGAGCAGTTCTTC. As protein: CASTPLSLTSGTDYNEQFF.

The rearrangement joins TRBV12-5 to TRBJ1-5; 8 nucleotides line up with TRBD1. With V trimmed by 2 bases and J by 0 bases, 12 bases remained unmatched. This CDR3 has 19 amino acids. The germline CDR1 and CDR2 sequences are LGHNT and FRNRAP. CDR3: CASGLSRGPRGHSNQPQHF. The CDR3 nucleotides are TGTGCTAGTGGTTTGAGCAGGGGGCCTCGGGGCCATAGCAATCAGCCCCAGCATTTT.